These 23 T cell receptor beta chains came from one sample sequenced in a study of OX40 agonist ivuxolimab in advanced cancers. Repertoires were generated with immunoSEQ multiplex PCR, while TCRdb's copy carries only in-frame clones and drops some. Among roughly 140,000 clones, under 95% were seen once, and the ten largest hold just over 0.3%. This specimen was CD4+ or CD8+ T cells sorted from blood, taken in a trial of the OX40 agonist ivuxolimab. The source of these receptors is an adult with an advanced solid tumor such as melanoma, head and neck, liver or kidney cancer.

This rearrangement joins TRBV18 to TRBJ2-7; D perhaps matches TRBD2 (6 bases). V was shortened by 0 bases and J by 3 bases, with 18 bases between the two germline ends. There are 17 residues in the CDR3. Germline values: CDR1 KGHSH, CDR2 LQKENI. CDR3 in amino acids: CASSPPYPRERIYEQYF. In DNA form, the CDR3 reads TGTGCCAGCTCACCACCCTACCCCCGGGAGAGGATCTACGAGCAGTACTTC.

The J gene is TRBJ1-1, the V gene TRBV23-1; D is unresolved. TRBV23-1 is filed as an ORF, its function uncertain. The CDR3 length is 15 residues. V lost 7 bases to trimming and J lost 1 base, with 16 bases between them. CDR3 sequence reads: CASTLTNSENTEAFF. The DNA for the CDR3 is TGCGCCAGCACCCTGACCAATTCTGAGAACACTGAAGCTTTCTTT.

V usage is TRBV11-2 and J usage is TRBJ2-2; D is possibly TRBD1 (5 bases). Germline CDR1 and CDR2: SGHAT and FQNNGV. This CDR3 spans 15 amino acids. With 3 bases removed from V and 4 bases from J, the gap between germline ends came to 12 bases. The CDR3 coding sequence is TGTGCCAGCAGCTTTTCCCAGGGTGGCACCGGGGAGCTGTTTTTT. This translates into CASSFSQGGTGELFF. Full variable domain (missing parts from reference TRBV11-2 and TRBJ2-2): EAGVAQSPRYKIIEKRQSVAFWCNPISGHATLYWYQQILGQGPKLLIQFQNNGVVDDSQLPKDRFSAERLKGVDSTLKIQPAKLEDSAVYLCASSFSQGGTGELFFGEGSRLTVL.

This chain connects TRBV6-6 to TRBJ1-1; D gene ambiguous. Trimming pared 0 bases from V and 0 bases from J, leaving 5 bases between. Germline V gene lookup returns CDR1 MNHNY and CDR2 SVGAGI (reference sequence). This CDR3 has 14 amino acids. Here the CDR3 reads CASSYSQVNTEAFF. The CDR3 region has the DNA TGTGCCAGCAGTTACTCGCAGGTGAACACTGAAGCTTTCTTT.

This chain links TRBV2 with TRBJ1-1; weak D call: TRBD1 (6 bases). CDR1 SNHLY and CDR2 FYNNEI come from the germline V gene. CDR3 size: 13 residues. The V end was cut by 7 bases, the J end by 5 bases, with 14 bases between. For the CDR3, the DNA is TGTGCCAGCACGGGCAGGGGCGCAACTGAAGCTTTCTTT. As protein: CASTGRGATEAFF.

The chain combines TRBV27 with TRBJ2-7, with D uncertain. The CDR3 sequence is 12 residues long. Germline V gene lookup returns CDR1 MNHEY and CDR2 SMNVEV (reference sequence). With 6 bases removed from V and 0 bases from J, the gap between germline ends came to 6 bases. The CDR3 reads CASRRTSYEQYF. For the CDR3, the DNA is TGTGCCAGCAGACGGACCTCCTACGAGCAGTACTTC.

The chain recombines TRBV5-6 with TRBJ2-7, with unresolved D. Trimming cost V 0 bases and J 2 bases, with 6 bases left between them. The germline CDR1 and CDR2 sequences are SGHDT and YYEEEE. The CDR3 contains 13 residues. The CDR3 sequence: CASSLGPAYEQYF. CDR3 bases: TGTGCCAGCAGCTTGGGTCCAGCCTACGAGCAGTACTTC. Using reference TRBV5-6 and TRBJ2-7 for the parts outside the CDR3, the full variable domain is DAGVTQSPTHLIKTRGQQVTLRCSPKSGHDTVSWYQQALGQGPQFIFQYYEEEERQRGNFPDRFSGHQFPNYSSELNVNALLLGDSALYLCASSLGPAYEQYFGPGTRLTVT.

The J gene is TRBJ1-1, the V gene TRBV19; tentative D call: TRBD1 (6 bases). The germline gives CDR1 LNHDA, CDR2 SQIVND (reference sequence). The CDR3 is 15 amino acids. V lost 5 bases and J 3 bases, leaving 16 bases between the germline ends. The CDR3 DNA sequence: TGTGCCAGTAGTTTTTGGGGGCTAAGGGACACTGAAGCTTTCTTT. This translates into CASSFWGLRDTEAFF.

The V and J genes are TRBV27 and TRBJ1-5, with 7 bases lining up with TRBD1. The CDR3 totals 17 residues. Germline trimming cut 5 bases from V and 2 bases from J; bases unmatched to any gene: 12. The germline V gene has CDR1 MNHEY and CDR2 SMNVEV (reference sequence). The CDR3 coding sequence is TGTGCCAGCAGTCAAGAAGGGAACAGGGGACGCAATCAGCCCCAGCATTTT. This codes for CASSQEGNRGRNQPQHF.

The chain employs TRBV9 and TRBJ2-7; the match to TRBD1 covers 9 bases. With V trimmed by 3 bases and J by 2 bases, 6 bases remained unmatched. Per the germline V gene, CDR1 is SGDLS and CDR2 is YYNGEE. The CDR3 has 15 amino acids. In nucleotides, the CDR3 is TGTGCCAGCAGCGCTACAGGGGGCGCCCCCTACGAGCAGTACTTC. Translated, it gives CASSATGGAPYEQYF.

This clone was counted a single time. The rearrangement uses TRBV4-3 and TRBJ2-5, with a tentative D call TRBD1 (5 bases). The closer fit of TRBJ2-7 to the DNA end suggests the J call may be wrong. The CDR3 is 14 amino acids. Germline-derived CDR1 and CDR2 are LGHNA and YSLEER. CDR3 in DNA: TGCGCCAGCAGCCAAGGTCCAGGGACCTACGAGCAGTACTTC. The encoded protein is CASSQGPGTYEQYF.

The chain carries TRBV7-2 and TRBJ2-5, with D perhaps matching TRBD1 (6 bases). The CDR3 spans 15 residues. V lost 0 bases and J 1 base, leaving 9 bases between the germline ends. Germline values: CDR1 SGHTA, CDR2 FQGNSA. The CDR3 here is CASSLARGLQETQYF. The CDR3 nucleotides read TGTGCCAGCAGCTTAGCCAGGGGCCTCCAAGAGACCCAGTACTTC.

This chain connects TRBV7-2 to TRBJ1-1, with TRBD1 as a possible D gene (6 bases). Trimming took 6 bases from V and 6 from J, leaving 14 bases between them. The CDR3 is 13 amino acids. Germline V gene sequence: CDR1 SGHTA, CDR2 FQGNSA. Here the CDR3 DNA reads TGTGCCAGCAGATACAACAGGGCTGCTGAAGCTTTCTTT. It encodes CASRYNRAAEAFF.

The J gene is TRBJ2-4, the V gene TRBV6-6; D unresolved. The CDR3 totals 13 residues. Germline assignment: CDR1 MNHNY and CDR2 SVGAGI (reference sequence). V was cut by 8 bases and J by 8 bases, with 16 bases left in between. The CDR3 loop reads CASRPTMVDIQYF. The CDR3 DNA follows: TGTGCCAGCCGACCGACAATGGTAGACATTCAGTACTTC.

CDR3: CASSLVVGWNTEAFF. CDR3 DNA: TGTGCCAGCAGCTTAGTGGTGGGATGGAACACTGAAGCTTTCTTT. The rearrangement links TRBV7-2 to TRBJ1-1; no clear D gene. Trimming shortened V by 1 base and J by 1 base, and 10 bases separated the two germline ends. Germline CDR1 SGHTA, CDR2 FQGNSA. This CDR3 comprises 15 residues.

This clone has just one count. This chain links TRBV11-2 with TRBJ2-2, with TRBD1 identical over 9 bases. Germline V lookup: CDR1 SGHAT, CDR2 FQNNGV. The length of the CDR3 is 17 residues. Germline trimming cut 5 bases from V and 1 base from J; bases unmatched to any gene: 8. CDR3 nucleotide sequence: TGTGCCAGCAGCACTCGACCGGGACAGGGGAACACCGGGGAGCTGTTTTTT. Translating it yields CASSTRPGQGNTGELFF.

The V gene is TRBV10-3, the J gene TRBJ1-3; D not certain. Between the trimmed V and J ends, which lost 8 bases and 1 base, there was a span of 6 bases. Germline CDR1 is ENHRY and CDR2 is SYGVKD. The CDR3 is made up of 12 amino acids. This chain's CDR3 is CAIVGSGNTIYF. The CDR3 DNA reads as TGTGCCATCGTTGGATCTGGAAACACCATATATTTT.

CDR3 in DNA: TGTGCCAGCAGTTTCTACCATACAGATACGCAGTATTTT. Residues: CASSFYHTDTQYF. The rearrangement joins TRBV27 to TRBJ2-3; D gene unclear. The CDR3 has 13 amino acids. V lost 3 bases to trimming and J lost 3 bases, with 7 bases between them. Germline V CDR1 and CDR2: MNHEY, SMNVEV (reference sequence).

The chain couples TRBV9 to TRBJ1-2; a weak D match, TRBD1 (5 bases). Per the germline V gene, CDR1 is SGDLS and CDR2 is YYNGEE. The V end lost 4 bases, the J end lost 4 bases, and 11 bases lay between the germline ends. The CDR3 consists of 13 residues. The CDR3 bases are TGTGCCAGCAGCCCCGGCCAGGGCTATGGCTACACCTTC. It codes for CASSPGQGYGYTF.

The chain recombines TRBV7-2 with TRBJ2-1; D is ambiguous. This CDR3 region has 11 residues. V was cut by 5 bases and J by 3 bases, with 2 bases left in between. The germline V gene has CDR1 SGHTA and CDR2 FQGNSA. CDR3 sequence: CASSNYNEQFF. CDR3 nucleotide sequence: TGTGCCAGCAGCAACTACAATGAGCAGTTCTTC.

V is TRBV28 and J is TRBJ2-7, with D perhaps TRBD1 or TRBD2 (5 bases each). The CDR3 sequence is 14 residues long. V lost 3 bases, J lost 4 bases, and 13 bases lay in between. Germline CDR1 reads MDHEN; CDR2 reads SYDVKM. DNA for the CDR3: TGTGCCAGCAGTTTGCAGGGACGGGGTTACGAGCAGTACTTC. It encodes CASSLQGRGYEQYF.

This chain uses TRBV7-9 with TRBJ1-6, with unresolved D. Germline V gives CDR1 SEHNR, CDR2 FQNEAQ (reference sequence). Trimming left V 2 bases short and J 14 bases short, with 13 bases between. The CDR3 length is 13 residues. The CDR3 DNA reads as TGTGCCAGCAGCTTAAATTACGAGCCCACCCTCCACTTT. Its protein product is CASSLNYEPTLHF.

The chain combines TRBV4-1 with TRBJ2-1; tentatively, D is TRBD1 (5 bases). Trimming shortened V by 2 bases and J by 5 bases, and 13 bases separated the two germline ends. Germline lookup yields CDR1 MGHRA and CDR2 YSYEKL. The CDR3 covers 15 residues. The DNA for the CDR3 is TGCGCCAGCAGCCAAACAGGATATGTCGACAATGAGCAGTTCTTC. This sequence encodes CASSQTGYVDNEQFF.